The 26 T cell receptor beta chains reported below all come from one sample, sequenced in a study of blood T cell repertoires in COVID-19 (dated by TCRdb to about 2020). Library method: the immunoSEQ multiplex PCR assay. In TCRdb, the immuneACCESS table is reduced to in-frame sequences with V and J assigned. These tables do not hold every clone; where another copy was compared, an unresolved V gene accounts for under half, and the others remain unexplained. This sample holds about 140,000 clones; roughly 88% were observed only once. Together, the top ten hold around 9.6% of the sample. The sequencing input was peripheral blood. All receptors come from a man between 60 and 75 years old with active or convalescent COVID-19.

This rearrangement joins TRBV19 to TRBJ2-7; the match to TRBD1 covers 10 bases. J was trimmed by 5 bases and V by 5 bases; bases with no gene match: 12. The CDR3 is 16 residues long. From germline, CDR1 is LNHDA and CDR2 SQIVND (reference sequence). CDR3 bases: TGTGCCAGTAGTCCGCGTACCGGGACAGGGGCCCACGAGCAGTACTTC. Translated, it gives CASSPRTGTGAHEQYF.

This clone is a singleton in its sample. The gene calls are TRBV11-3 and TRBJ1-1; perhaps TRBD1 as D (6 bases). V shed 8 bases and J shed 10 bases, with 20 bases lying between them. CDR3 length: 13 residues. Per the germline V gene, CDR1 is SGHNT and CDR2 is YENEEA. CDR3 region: CASGRGSEYGAFF. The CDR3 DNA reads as TGTGCCAGCGGAAGGGGGAGTGAGTACGGAGCTTTCTTT.

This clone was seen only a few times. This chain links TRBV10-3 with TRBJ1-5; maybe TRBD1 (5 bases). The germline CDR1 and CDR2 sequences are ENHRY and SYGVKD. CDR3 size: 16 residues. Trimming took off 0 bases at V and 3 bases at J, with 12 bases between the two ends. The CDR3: CAISESGRAYNQPQHF. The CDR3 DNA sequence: TGTGCCATCAGTGAGTCGGGCAGGGCCTACAATCAGCCCCAGCATTTT.

This CDR3 reads CASGAVTYNSPLHF. The DNA of the CDR3 is TGTGCCAGTGGGGCAGTAACCTATAATTCACCCCTCCACTTT. The gene calls are TRBV19 and TRBJ1-6, with D perhaps matching TRBD1 (5 bases). Trimming shortened V by 8 bases and J by 2 bases, and 10 bases separated the two germline ends. The CDR3 runs 14 residues. Germline lookup yields CDR1 LNHDA and CDR2 SQIVND (reference sequence).

The CDR3 protein is CASETSGRATDTQYF. The CDR3 bases are TGTGCCAGCGAAACTAGCGGGAGGGCAACAGATACGCAGTATTTT. The chain recombines TRBV7-2 with TRBJ2-3, with 13 bases that match TRBD2. Germline CDR1 SGHTA, CDR2 FQGNSA. V shed 8 bases and J 3 bases; nucleotides not matched to a gene: 5. CDR3 length: 15 residues.

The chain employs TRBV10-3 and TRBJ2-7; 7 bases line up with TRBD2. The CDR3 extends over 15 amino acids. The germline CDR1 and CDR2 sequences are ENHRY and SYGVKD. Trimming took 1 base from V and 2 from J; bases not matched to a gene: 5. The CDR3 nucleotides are TGTGCCATCAGTGAGTGGGGCGGGGGACCCTACGAGCAGTACGTC. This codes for CAISEWGGGPYEQYV.

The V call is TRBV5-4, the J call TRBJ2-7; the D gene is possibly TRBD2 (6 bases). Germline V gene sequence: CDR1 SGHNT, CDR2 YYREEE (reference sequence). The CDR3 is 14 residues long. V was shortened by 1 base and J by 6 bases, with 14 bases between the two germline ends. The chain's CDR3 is CASSLNPGVGEQYV. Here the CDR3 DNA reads TGTGCCAGCAGCTTGAACCCGGGGGTGGGCGAGCAGTACGTC.

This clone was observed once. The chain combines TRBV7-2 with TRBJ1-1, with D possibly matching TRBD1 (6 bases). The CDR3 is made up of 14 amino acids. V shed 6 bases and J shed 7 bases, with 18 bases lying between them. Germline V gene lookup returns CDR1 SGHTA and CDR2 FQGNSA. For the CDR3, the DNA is TGTGCCAGCAGGTCCCGGGACACAAGTTATGAAGCTTTCTTT. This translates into CASRSRDTSYEAFF.

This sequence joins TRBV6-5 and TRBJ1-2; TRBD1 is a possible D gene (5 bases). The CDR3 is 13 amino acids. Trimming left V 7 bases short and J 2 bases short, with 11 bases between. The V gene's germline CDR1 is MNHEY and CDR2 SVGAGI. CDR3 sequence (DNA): TGTGCCAGCACCCCGGACATAAACTATGGCTACACCTTC. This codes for CASTPDINYGYTF.

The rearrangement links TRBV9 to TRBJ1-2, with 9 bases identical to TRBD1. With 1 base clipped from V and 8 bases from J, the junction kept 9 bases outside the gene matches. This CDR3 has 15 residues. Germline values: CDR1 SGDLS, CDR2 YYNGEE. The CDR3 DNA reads TGTGCCAGCAGCGTAACAGGGGGCTCGCCCTCGGGCTACACCTTC. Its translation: CASSVTGGSPSGYTF.

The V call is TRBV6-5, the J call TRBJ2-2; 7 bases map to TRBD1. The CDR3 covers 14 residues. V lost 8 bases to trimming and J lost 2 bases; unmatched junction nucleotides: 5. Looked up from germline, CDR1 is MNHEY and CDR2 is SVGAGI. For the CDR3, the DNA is TGTGCCAGCCGGAGGACAGGAAACACCGGGGAGCTGTTTTTT. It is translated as CASRRTGNTGELFF.

The CDR3 sequence is CSVGGLNLGKLFF. Here the CDR3 DNA reads TGCAGCGTGGGGGGGCTCAACCTAGGAAAACTGTTTTTT. The V gene is TRBV29-1, the J gene TRBJ1-4; the D gene is possibly TRBD1 (6 bases). Germline V gene lookup returns CDR1 SQVTM and CDR2 ANQGSEA. This CDR3 has 13 residues. V was pared by 6 bases and J by 10 bases, with 18 bases between.

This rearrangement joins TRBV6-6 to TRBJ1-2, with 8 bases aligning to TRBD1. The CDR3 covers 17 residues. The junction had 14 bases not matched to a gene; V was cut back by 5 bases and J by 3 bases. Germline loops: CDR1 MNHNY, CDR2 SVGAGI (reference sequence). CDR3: CASSPQAGQGPHYGYTF. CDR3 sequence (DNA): TGTGCCAGCAGTCCACAGGCCGGACAGGGTCCCCACTATGGCTACACCTTC.

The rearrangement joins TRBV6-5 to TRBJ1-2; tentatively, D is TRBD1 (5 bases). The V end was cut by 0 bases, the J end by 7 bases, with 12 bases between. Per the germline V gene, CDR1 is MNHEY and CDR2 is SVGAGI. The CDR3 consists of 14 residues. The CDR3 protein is CASSYSSGVGGYTF. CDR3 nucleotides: TGTGCCAGCAGTTACTCGTCGGGGGTAGGTGGCTACACCTTC.

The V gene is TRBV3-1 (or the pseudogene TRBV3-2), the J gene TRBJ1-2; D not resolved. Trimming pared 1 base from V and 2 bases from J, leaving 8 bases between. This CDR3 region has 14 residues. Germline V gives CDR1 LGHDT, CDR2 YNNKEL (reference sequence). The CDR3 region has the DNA TGTGCCAGCAGCCAAGGCGGCGGAAACTATGGCTACACCTTC. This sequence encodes CASSQGGGNYGYTF.

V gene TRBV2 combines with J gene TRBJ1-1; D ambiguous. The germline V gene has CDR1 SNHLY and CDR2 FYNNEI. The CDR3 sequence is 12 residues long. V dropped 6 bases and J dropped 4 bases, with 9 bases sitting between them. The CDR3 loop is CASREEGTEAFF. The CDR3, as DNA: TGTGCCAGCAGGGAGGAAGGCACTGAAGCTTTCTTT.

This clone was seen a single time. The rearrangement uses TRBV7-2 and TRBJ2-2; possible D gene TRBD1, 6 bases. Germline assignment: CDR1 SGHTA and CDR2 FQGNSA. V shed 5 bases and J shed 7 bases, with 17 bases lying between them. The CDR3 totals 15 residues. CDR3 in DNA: TGTGCCAGCAGCCCCCGGGTCCAGGGGCACGGGGAGCTGTTTTTT. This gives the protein CASSPRVQGHGELFF.

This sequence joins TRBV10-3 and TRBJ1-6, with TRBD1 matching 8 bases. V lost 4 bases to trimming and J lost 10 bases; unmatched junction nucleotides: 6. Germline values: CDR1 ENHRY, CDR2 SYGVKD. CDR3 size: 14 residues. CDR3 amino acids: CAISAAGGGSPLHF. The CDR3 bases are TGTGCCATCAGTGCGGCAGGGGGCGGCTCACCCCTCCACTTT.

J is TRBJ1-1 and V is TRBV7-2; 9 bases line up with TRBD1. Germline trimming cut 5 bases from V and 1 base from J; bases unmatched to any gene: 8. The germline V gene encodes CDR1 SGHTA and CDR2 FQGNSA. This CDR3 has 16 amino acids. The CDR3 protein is CASSLRWDRANTEAFF. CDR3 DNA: TGTGCCAGCAGCCTCCGGTGGGACAGGGCGAACACTGAAGCTTTCTTT.

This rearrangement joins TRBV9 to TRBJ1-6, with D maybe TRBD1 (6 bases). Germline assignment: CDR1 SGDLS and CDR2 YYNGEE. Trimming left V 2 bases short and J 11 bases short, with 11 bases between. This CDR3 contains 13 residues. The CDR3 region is CASSVDTGPPLHF. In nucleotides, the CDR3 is TGTGCCAGCAGCGTGGACACAGGGCCACCCCTCCACTTT.

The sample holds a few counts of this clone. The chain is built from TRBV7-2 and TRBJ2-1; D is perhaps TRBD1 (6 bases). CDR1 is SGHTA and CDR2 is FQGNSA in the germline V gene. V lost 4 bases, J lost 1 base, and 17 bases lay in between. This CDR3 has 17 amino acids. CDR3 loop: CASSSSTGTQSYNEQFF. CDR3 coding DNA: TGTGCCAGCAGCTCTAGCACCGGGACACAGTCCTACAATGAGCAGTTCTTC.

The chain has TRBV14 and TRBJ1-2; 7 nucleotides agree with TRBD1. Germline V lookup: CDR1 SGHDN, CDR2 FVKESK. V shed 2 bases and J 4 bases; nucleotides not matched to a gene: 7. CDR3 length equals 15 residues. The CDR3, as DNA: TGTGCCAGCAGCCAAACAGGGGTTAGGAGCTATGGCTACACCTTC. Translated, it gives CASSQTGVRSYGYTF.

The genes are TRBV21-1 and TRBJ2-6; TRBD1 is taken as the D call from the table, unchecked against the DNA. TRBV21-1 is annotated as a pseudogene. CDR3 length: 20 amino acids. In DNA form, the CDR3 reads TGTGCCAGCAGCTCAACAGGGGACAGCATAAGGGGCTCTGGGGCCAACGTCCTGACTTTC. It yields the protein CASSSTGDSIRGSGANVLTF.

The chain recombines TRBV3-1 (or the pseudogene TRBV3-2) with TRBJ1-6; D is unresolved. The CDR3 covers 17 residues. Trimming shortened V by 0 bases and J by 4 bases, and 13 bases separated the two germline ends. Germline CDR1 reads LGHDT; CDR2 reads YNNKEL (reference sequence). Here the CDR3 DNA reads TGTGCCAGCAGCCAAGACAGTGGGCGACAATATAATTCACCCCTCCACTTT. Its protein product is CASSQDSGRQYNSPLHF.

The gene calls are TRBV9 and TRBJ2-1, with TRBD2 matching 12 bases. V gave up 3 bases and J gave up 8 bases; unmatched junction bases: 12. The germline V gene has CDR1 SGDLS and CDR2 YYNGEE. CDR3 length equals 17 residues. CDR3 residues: CASSARPGTSGFDEQFF. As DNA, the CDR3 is TGTGCCAGCAGCGCGCGGCCGGGGACTAGCGGGTTCGATGAGCAGTTCTTC.

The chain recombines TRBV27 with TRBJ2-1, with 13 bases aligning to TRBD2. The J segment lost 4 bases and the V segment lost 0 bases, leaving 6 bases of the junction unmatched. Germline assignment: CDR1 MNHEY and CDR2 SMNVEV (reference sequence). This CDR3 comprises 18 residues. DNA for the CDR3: TGTGCCAGCAGTTTATCAAGGACTAGCGGGAGAGGGTACAATGAGCAGTTCTTC. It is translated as CASSLSRTSGRGYNEQFF.